This T cell receptor (beta chain) was found in a study of shared clonotypes between healthy human individuals. The CDR3 sequence is 16 residues long. V lost 5 bases to trimming and J lost 8 bases; unmatched junction nucleotides: 11. Germline lookup yields CDR1 MNHEY and CDR2 SMNVEV (reference sequence). Here immunoSEQ multiplex PCR was the method, and the copy in TCRdb shows in-frame clones only, minus some. The sample shows 450,000 to 500,000 clones, 70% to 85% of them seen only once. The chain is built from TRBV27 and TRBJ2-1; 11 nucleotides agree with TRBD2. This sequence originates from a woman between 40 and 50 years old in good health. Some clones in this sample may be carry-over from other donors' samples. What was sequenced was PBMCs. The CDR3 nucleotides are TGTGCCAGCAGTGACAATAGCGGGAGGGCCGGATATGAGCAGTTCTTC. Amino acid sequence: CASSDNSGRAGYEQFF.